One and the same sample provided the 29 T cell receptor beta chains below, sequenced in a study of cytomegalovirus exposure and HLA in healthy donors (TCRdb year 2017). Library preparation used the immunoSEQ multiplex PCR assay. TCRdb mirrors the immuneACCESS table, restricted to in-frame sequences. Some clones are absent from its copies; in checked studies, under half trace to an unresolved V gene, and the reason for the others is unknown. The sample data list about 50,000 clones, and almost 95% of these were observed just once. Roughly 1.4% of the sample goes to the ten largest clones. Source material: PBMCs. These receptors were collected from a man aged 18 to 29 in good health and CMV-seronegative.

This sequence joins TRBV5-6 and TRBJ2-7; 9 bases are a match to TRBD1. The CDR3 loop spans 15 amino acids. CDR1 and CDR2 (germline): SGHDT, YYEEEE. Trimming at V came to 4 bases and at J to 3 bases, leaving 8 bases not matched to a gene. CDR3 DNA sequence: TGTGCCAGCAGCGGCGGACAGGGGTTATTCTACGAGCAGTACTTC. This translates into CASSGGQGLFYEQYF.

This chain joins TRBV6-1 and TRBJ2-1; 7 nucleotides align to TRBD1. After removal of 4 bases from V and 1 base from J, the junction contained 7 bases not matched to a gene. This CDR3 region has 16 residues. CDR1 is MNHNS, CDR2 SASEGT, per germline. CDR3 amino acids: CASSAPTGLSYNEQFF. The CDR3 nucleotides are TGTGCCAGCAGTGCCCCGACAGGGTTGTCCTACAATGAGCAGTTCTTC.

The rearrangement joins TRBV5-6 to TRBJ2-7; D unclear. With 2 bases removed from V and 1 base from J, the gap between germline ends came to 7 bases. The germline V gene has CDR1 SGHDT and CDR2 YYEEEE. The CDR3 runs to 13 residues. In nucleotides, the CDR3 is TGTGCCAGCAGCTTCAGAAATTCCTACGAGCAGTACTTC. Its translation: CASSFRNSYEQYF.

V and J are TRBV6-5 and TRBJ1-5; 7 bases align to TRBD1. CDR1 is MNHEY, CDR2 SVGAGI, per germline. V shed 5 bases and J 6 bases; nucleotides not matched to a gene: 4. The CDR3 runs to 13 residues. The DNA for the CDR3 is TGTGCCAGCAGTGGACAGGTGGGTCAGCCCCAGCATTTT. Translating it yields CASSGQVGQPQHF.

The CDR3: CASSLLGREQYF. The CDR3 DNA reads as TGTGCCAGCAGTTTATTGGGGCGCGAGCAGTACTTC. This chain joins TRBV28 and TRBJ2-7, with D maybe TRBD1 (5 bases). Germline V gene data show CDR1 as MDHEN and CDR2 as SYDVKM. The V and J ends lost 1 base and 6 bases respectively, with 7 bases between them. This CDR3 has 12 amino acids.

CDR3 residues: CASSLLGLAAQETQYF. The CDR3 DNA reads as TGTGCCAGTAGTCTTCTCGGACTAGCGGCTCAAGAGACCCAGTACTTC. This rearrangement joins TRBV19 to TRBJ2-5; 10 nucleotides match TRBD2. The V gene's germline CDR1 is LNHDA and CDR2 SQIVND (reference sequence). The V and J ends lost 5 bases and 2 bases, in that order; junction bases with no gene match: 8. The CDR3 covers 16 residues.

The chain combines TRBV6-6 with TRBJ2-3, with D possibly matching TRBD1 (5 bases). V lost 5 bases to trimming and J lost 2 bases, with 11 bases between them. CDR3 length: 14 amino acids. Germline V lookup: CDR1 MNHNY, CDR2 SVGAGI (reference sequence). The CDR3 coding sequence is TGTGCCAGCAGTGTTGACAGCTACACAGATACGCAGTATTTT. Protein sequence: CASSVDSYTDTQYF.

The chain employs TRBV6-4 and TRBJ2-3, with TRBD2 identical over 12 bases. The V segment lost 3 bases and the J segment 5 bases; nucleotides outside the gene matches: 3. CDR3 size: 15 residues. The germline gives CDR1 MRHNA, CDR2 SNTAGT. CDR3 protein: CASSELAGGLDTQYF. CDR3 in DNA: TGTGCCAGCAGTGAACTAGCGGGAGGTCTAGATACGCAGTATTTT.

In DNA, the CDR3 is TGTGCCACCTCTTACAGGGAGTATAACGAGCAGTACTTC. Encoded protein: CATSYREYNEQYF. The rearrangement uses TRBV28 and TRBJ2-7; D possibly corresponds to TRBD1 (6 bases). In germline, CDR1 is MDHEN, CDR2 SYDVKM. V lost 10 bases and J 5 bases, leaving 18 bases between the germline ends. This CDR3 has 13 residues.

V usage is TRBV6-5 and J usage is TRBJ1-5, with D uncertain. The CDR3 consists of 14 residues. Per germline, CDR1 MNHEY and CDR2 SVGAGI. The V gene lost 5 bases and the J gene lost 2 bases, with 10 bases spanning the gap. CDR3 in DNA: TGTGCCAGCAGTAATCTCAGTGGCAATCAGCCCCAGCATTTT. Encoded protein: CASSNLSGNQPQHF.

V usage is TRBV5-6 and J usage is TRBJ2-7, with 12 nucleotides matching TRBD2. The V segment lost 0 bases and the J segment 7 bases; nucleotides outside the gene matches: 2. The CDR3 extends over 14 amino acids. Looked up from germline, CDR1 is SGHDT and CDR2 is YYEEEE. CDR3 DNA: TGTGCCAGCAGCTTGGGACTAGCGGGAGTAGAGCAGTACTTC. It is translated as CASSLGLAGVEQYF.

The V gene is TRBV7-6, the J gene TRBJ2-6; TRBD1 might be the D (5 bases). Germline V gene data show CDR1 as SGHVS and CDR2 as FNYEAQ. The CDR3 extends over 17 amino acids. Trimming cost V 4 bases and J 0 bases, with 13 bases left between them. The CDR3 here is CASSWPTEPSGANVLTF. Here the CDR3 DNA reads TGTGCCAGCAGCTGGCCGACAGAGCCCTCTGGGGCCAACGTCCTGACTTTC.

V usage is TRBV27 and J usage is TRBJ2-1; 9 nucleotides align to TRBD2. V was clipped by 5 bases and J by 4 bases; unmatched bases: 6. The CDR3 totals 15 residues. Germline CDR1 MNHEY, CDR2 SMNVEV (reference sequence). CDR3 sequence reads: CASSPRTSAYNEQFF. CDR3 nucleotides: TGTGCCAGCAGTCCACGGACTAGCGCTTACAATGAGCAGTTCTTC.

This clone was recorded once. CDR3 in amino acids: CASSYFRDRGLFF. The CDR3 bases are TGTGCCAGCAGTTACTTCCGGGACAGGGGGCTGTTCTTC. The genes are TRBV6-5 and TRBJ2-1, with TRBD1 matching 12 bases. V shed 1 base, J shed 15 bases, and the junction held 4 bases outside the gene matches. Germline lookup yields CDR1 MNHEY and CDR2 SVGAGI. This CDR3 is built from 13 residues.

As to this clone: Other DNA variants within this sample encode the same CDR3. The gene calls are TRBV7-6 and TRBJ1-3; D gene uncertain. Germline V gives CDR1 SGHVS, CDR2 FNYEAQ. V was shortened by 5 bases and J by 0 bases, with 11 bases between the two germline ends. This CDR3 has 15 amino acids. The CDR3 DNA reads TGTGCCAGCAGCCTAGGATCTAACTCTGGAAACACCATATATTTT. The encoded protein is CASSLGSNSGNTIYF. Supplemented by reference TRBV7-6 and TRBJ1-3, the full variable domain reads GAGVSQSPRYKVTKRGQDVALRCDPISGHVSLYWYRQALGQGPEFLTYFNYEAQQDKSGLPNDRFSAERPEGSISTLTIQRTEQRDSAMYRCASSLGSNSGNTIYFGEGSWLTVV.

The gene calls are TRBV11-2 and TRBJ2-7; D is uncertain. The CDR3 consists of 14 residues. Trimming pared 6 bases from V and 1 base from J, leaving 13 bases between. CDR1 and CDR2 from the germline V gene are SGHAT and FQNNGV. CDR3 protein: CASSQRGRSYEQYF. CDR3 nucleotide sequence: TGTGCCAGCAGTCAACGTGGCAGGTCCTACGAGCAGTACTTC.

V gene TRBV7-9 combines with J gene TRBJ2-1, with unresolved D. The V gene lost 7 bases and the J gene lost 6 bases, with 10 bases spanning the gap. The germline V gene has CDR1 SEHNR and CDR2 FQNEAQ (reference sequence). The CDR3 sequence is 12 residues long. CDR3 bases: TGTGCCAGCAATCATCCCCCCAATGAGCAGTTCTTC. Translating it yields CASNHPPNEQFF.

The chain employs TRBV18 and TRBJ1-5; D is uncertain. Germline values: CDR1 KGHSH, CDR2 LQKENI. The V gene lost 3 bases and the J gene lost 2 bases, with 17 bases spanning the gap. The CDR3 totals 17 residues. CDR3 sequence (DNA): TGTGCCAGCTCACCGCCCCCGGGGAGGGCGGGCAATCAGCCCCAGCATTTT. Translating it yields CASSPPPGRAGNQPQHF.

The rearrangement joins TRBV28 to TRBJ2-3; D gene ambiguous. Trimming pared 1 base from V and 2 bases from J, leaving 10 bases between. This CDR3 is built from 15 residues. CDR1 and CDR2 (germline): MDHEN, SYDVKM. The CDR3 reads CASSLSFVITDTQYF. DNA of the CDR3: TGTGCCAGCAGTTTATCCTTCGTAATCACAGATACGCAGTATTTT.

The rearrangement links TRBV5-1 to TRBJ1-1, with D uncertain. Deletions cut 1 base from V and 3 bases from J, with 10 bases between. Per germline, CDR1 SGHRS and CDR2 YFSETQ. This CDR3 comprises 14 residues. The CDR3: CASSLTGADTEAFF. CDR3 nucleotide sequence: TGCGCCAGCAGCTTGACGGGTGCGGACACTGAAGCTTTCTTT. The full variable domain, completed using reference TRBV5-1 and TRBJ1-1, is KAGVTQTPRYLIKTRGQQVTLSCSPISGHRSVSWYQQTPGQGLQFLFEYFSETQRNKGNFPGRFSGRQFSNSRSEMNVSTLELGDSALYLCASSLTGADTEAFFGQGTRLTVV.

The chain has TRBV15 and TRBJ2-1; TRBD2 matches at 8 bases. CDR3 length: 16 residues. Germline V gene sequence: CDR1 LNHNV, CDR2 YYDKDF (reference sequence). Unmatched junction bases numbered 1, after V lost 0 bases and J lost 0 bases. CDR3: CATSRDLAGSYNEQFF. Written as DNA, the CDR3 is TGTGCCACCAGCAGAGATCTAGCGGGCTCCTACAATGAGCAGTTCTTC.

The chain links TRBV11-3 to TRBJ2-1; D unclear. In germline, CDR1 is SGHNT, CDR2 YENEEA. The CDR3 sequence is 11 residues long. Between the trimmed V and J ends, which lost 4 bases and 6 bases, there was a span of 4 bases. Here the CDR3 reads CASSSTNEQFF. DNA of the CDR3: TGTGCCAGCAGCTCTACCAATGAGCAGTTCTTC.

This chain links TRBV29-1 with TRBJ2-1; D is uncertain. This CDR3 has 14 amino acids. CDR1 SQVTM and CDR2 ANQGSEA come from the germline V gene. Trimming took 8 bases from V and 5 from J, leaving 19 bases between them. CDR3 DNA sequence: TGCAGCCACCTTGGAAGCGCGGTGAACAATGAGCAGTTCTTC. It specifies CSHLGSAVNNEQFF.

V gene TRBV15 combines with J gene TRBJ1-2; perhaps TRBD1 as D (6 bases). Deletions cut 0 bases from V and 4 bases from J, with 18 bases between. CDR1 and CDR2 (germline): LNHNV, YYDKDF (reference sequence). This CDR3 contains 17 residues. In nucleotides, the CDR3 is TGTGCCACCAGCAGAGAATCAGGGGTTGGGCGCGGCTATGGCTACACCTTC. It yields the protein CATSRESGVGRGYGYTF.

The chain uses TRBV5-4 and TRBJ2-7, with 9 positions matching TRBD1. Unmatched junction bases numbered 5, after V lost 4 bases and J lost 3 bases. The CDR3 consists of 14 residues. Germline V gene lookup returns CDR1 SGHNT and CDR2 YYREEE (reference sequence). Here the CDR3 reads CASSPGQGDYEQYF. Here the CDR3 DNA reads TGTGCCAGCAGCCCGGGACAGGGAGACTACGAGCAGTACTTC.

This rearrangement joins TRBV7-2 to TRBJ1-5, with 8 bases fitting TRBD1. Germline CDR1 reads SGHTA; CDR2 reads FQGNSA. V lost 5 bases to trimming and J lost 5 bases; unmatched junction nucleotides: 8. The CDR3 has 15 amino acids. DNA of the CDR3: TGTGCCAGCAGCCCACAGGGGGGGCAGGATCAGCCCCAGCATTTT. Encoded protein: CASSPQGGQDQPQHF.

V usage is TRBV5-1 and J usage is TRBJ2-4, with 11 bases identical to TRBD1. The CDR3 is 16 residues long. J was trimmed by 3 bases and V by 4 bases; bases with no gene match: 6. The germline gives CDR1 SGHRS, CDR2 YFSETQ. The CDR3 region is CASSVGQGAVKNIQYF. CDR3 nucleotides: TGCGCCAGCAGCGTCGGACAGGGGGCGGTCAAAAACATTCAGTACTTC.

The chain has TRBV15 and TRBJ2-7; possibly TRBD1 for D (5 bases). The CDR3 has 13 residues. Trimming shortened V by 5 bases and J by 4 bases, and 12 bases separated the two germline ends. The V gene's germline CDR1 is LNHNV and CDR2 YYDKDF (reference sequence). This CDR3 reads CATSATPGYEQYF. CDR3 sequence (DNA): TGTGCCACCAGCGCCACACCAGGGTACGAGCAGTACTTC.

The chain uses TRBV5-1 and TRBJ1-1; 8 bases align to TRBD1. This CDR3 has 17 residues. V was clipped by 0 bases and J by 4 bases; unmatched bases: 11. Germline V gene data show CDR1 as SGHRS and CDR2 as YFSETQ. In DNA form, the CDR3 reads TGCGCCAGCAGCTTGGGGGCAGGGGGCACCGCGGTCACTGAAGCTTTCTTT. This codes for CASSLGAGGTAVTEAFF.